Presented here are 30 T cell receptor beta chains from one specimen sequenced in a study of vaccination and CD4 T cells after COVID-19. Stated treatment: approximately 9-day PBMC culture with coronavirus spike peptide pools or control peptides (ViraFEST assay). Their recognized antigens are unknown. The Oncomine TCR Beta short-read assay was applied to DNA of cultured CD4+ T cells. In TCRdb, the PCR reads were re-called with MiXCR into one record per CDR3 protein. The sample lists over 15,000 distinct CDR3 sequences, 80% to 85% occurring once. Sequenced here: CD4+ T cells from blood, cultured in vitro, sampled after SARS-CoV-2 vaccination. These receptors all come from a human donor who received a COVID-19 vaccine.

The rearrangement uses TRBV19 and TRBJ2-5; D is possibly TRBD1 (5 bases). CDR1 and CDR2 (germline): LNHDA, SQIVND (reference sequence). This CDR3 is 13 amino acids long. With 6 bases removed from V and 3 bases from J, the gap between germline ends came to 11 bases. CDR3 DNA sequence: TGTGCCAGTAGCCAAGACAGAGAAGAGACCCAGTACTTC. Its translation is CASSQDREETQYF. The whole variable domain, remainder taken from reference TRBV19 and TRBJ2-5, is DGGITQSPKYLFRKEGQNVTLSCEQNLNHDAMYWYRQDPGQGLRLIYYSQIVNDFQKGDIAEGYSVSREKKESFPLTVTSAQKNPTAFYLCASSQDREETQYFGPGTRLLVL.

CDR3 bases: TGTGCCATCAGTGTTCAGCAGGCCTATGGCTACACCTTC. Residues: CAISVQQAYGYTF. V and J are TRBV10-3 and TRBJ1-2; D remains ambiguous. Trimming removed 4 bases from V and 4 bases from J, with 10 bases in between. This CDR3 comprises 13 residues. CDR1 is ENHRY and CDR2 is SYGVKD in the germline V gene.

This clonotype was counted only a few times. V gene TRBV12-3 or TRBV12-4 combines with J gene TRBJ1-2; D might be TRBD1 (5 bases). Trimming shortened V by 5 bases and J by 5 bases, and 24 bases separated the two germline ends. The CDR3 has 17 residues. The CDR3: CASSPPGHLLRVYGYTF. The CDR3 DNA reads TGTGCCAGCAGTCCACCAGGACACTTGCTGCGGGTTTATGGCTACACCTTC.

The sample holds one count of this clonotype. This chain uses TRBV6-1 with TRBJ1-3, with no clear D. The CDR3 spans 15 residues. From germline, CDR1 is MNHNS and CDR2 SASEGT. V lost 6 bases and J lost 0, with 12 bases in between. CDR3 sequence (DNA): TGTGCCAGCAGGGCCAACCCGTTCTCTGGAAACACCATATATTTT. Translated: CASRANPFSGNTIYF.

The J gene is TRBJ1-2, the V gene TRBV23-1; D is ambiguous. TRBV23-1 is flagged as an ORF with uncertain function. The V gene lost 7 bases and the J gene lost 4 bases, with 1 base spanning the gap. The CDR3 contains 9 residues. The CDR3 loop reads CASTYGYTF. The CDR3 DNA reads TGCGCCAGCACCTATGGCTACACCTTC.

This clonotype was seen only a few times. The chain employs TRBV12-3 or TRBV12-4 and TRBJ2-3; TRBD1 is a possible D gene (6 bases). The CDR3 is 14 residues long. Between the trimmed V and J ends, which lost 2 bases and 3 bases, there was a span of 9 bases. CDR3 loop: CASSLKQGTDTQYF. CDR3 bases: TGTGCCAGCAGTTTAAAACAGGGAACAGATACGCAGTATTTT.

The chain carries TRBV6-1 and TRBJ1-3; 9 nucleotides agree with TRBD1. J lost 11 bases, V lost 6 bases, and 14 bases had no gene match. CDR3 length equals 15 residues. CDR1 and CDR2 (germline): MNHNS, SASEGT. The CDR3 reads CASSGKRGQGEAIYF. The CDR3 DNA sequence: TGTGCCAGCAGCGGGAAAAGGGGACAGGGTGAGGCCATATATTTT.

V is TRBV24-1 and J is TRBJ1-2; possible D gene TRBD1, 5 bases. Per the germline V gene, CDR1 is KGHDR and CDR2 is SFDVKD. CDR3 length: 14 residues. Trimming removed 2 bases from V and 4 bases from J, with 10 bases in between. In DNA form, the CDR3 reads TGTGCCACCAGTGATTCCCGGGACGGCTATGGCTACACCTTC. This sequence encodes CATSDSRDGYGYTF.

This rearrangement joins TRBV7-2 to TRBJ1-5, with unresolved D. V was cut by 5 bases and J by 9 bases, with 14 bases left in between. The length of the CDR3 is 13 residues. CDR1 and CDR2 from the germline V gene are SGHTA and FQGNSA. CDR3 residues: CASSPRPAGPQHF. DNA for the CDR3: TGTGCCAGCAGCCCACGTCCCGCGGGGCCCCAGCATTTT.

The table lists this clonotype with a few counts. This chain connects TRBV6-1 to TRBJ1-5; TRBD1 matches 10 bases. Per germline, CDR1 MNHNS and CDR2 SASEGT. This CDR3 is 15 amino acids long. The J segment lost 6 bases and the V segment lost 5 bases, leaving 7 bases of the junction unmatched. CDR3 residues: CASSQIGQGVQPQHF. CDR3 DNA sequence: TGTGCCAGCAGTCAAATAGGACAGGGGGTTCAGCCCCAGCATTTT.

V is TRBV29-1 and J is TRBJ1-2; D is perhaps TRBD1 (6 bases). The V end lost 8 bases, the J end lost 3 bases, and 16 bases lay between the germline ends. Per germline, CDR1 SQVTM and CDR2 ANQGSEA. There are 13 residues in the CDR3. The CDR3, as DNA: TGCAGCACCCCGGACAGAGACCACTATGGCTACACCTTC. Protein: CSTPDRDHYGYTF.

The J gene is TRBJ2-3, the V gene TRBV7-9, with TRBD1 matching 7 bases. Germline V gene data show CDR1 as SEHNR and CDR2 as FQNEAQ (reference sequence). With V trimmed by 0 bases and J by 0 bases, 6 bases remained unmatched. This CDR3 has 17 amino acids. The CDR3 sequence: CASSLAFEGASTDTQYF. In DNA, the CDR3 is TGTGCCAGCAGCTTAGCGTTTGAGGGGGCCAGCACAGATACGCAGTATTTT.

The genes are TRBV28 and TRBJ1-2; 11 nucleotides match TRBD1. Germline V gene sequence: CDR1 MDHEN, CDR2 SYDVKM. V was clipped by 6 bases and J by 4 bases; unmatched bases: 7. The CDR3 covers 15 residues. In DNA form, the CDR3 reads TGTGCCAGCAGATCTCCGGGACAGGGGGGCTATGGCTACACCTTC. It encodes CASRSPGQGGYGYTF.

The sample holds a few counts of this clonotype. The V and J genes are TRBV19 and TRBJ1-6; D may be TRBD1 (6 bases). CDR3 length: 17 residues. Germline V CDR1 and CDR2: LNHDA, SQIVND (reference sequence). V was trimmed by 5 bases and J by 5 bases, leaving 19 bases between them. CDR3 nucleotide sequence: TGTGCCAGTAGTGGCATGGTGGGGGGCCGGGATAATTCACCCCTCCACTTT. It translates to CASSGMVGGRDNSPLHF.

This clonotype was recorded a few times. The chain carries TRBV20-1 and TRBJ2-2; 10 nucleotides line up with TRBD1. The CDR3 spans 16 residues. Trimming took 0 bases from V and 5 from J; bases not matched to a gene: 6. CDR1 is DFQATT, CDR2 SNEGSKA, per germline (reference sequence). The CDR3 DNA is TGCAGTGCTAGAGATATGGGACAGGGGAAAACCGGGGAGCTGTTTTTT. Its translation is CSARDMGQGKTGELFF.

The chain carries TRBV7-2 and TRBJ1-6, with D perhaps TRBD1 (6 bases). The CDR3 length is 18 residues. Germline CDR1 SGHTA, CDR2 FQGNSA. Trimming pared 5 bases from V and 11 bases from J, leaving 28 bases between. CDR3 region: CASSPDWGRGREGAPLHF. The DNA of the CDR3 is TGTGCCAGCAGCCCAGATTGGGGCAGGGGCCGTGAGGGTGCACCCCTCCACTTT.

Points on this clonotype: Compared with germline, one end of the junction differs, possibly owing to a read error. CDR3 protein: CASSEGRDLPPYF. For the CDR3, the DNA is TGTGCCAGCAGCGAAGGGCGGGACTTGCCTCCGTATTTT. V and J are TRBV6-1 and TRBJ2-3; possible D gene TRBD2, 6 bases. CDR3 length: 13 amino acids. Germline CDR1 MNHNS, CDR2 SASEGT.

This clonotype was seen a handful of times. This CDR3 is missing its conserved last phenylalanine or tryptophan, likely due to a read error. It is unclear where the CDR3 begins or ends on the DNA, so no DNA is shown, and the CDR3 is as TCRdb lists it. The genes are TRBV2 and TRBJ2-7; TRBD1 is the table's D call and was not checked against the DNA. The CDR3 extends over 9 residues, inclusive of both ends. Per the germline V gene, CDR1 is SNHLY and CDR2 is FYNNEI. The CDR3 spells CASGRDRAC.

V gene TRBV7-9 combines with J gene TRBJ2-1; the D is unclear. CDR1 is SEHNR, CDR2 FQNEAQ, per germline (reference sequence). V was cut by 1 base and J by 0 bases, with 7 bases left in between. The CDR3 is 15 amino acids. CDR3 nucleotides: TGTGCCAGCAGCTTAGGCCAGACCTCCTACAATGAGCAGTTCTTC. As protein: CASSLGQTSYNEQFF.

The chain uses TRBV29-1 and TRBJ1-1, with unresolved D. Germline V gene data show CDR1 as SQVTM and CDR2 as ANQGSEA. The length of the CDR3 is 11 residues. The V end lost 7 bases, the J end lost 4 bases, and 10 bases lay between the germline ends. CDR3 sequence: CSGGEATEAFF. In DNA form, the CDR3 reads TGCAGCGGCGGTGAGGCCACTGAAGCTTTCTTT. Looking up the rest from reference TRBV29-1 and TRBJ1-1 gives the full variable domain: SAVISQKPSRDICQRGTSLTIQCQVDSQVTMMFWYRQQPGQSLTLIATANQGSEATYESGFVIDKFPISRPNLTFSTLTVSNMSPEDSSIYLCSGGEATEAFFGQGTRLTVV.

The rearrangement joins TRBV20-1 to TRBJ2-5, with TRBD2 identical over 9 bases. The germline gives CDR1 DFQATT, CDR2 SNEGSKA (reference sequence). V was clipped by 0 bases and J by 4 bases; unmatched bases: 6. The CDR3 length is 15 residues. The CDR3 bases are TGCAGTGCTAGAGATGGGCGGGGGGGCCGAGAGACCCAGTACTTC. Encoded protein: CSARDGRGGRETQYF.

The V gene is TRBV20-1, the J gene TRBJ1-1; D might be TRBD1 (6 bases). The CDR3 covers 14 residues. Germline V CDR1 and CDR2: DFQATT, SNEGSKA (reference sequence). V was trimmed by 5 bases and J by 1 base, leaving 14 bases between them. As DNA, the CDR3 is TGCAGTGCTGTCCGGGACAATAGGAACACTGAAGCTTTCTTT. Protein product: CSAVRDNRNTEAFF.

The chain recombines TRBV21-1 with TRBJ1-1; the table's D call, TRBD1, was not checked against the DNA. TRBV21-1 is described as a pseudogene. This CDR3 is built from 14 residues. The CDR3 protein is CASSTWTGDTEAFF. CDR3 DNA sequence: TGTGCCAGCAGCACTTGGACAGGGGACACTGAAGCTTTCTTT.

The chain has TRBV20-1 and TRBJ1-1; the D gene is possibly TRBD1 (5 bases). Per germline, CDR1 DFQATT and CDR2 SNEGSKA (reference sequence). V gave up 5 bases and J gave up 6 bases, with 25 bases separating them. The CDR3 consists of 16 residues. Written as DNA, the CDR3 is TGCAGTGCTCCCGGTCAGGGATTATGGAACAACGCTGAAGCTTTCTTT. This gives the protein CSAPGQGLWNNAEAFF.

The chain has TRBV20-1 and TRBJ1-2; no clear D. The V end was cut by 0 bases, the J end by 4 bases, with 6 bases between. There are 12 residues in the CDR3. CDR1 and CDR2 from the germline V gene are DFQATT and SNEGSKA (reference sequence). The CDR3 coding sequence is TGCAGTGCTAGAGATTCGCGCTATGGCTACACCTTC. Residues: CSARDSRYGYTF.

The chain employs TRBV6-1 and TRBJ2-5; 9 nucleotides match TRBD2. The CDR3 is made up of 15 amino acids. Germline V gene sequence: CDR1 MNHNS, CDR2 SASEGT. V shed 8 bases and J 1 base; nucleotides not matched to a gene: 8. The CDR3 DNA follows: TGTGCCAGCGGACGAGAGCGGGGGGCCCAAGAGACCCAGTACTTC. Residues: CASGRERGAQETQYF.

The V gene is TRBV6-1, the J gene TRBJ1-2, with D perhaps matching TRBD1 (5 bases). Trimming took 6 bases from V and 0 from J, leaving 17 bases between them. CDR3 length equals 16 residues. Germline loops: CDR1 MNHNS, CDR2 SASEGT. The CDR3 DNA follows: TGTGCCAGCAGAGACGGGGGATTGCAGGCTAACTATGGCTACACCTTC. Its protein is CASRDGGLQANYGYTF.

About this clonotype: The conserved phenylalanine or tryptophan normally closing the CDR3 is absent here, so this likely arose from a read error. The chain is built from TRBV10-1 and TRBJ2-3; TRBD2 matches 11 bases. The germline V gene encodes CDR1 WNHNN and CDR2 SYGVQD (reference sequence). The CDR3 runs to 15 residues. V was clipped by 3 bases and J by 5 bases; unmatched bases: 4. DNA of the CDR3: TGCGCCAGCAGTGAACTAGCGGGGGAGAAAGATACGCAGTATTAT. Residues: CASSELAGEKDTQYY.

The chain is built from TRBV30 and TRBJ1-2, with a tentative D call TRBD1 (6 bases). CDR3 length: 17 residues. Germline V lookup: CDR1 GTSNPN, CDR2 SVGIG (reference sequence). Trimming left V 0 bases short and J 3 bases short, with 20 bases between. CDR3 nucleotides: TGTGCCTGGAGTGTACTAGTCTGGGAAACAGGGTACTATGGCTACACCTTC. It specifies CAWSVLVWETGYYGYTF.

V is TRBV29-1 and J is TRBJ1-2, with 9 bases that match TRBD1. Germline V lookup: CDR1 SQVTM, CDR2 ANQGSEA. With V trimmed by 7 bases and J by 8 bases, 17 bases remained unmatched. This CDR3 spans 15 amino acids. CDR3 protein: CSASGTGSWSHGYTF. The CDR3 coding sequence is TGCAGCGCCTCCGGGACAGGGTCTTGGTCTCACGGCTACACCTTC.